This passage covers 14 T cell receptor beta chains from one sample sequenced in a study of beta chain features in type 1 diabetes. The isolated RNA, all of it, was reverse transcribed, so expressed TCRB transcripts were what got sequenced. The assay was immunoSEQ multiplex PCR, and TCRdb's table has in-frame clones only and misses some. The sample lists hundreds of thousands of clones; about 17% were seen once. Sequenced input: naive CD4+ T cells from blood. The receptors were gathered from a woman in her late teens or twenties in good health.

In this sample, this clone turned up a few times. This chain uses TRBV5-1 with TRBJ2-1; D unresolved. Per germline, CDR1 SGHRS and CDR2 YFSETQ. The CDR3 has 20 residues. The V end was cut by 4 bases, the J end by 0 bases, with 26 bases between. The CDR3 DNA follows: TGCGCCAGCAGCCGATCTACCGTTGCGTTTGCCACCCTCTCCTACAATGAGCAGTTCTTC. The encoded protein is CASSRSTVAFATLSYNEQFF. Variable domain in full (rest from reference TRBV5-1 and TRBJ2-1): KAGVTQTPRYLIKTRGQQVTLSCSPISGHRSVSWYQQTPGQGLQFLFEYFSETQRNKGNFPGRFSGRQFSNSRSEMNVSTLELGDSALYLCASSRSTVAFATLSYNEQFFGPGTRLTVL.

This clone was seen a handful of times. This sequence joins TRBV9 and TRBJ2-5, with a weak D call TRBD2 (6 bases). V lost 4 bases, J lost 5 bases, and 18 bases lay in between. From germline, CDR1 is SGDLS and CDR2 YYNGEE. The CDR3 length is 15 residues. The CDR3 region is CASSSGGREWETQYF. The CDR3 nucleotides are TGTGCCAGCAGCTCCGGGGGTCGCGAGTGGGAGACCCAGTACTTC.

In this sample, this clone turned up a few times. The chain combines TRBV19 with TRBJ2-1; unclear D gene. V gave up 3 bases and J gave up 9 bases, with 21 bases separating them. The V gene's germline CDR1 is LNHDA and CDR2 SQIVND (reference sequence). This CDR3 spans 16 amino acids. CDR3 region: CASSIGRSHVLGEQFF. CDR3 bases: TGTGCCAGTAGTATCGGGCGAAGTCATGTATTAGGTGAGCAGTTCTTC.

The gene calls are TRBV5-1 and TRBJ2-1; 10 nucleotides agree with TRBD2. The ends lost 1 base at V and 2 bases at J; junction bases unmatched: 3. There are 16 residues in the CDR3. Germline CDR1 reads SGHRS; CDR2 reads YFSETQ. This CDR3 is CASSLTSGTTYNEQFF. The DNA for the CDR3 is TGCGCCAGCAGCTTGACTAGCGGGACCACCTACAATGAGCAGTTCTTC.

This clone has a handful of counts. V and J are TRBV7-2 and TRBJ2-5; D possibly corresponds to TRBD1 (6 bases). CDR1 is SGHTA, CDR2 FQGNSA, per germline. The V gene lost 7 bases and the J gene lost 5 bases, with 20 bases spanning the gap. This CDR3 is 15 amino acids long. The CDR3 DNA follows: TGTGCCAGCACCCCCCTCACAGGGTTTGGGGAGACCCAGTACTTC. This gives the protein CASTPLTGFGETQYF.

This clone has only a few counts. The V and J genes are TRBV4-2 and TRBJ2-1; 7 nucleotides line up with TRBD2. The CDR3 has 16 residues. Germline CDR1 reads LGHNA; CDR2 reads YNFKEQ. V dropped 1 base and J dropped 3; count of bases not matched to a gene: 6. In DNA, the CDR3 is TGTGCCAGCAGCCAAGTGGCGGGAGTGGGCTACAATGAGCAGTTCTTC. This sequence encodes CASSQVAGVGYNEQFF.

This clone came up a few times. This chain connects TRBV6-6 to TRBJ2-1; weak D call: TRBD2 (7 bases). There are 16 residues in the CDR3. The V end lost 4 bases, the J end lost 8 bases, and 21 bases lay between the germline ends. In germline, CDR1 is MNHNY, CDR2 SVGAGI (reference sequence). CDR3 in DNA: TGTGCCAGCAGTTCCCGGGGGGCGGCCGGTCTGCATGAGCAGTTCTTC. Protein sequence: CASSSRGAAGLHEQFF.

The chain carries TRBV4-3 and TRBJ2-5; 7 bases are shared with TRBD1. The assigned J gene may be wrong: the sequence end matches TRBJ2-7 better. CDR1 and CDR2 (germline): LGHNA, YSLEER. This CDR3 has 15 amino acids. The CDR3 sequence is CASSQVWGQTYEQYF. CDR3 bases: TGCGCCAGCAGCCAAGTTTGGGGACAGACCTACGAGCAGTACTTC.

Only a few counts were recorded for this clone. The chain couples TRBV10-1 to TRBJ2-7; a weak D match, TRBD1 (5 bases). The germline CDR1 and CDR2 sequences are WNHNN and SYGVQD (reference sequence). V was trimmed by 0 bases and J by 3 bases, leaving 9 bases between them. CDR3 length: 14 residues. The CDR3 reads CASSESGLNYEQYF. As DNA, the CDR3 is TGCGCCAGCAGTGAGTCGGGGCTGAACTACGAGCAGTACTTC.

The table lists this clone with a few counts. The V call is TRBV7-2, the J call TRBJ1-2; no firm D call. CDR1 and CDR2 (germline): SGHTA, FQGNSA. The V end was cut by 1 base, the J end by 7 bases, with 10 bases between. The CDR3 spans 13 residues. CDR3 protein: CASSLGREIGYTF. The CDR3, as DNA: TGTGCCAGCAGCTTAGGTAGAGAGATTGGCTACACCTTC.

The CDR3 nucleotides read TGCGCCAGCAGCCAAGATTCGCTAGCGGGAGCCCGGTCGTGGAATGAGCAGTTCTTC. Protein: CASSQDSLAGARSWNEQFF. The rearrangement links TRBV4-3 to TRBJ2-1; 10 nucleotides agree with TRBD2. Germline V gene data show CDR1 as LGHNA and CDR2 as YSLEER. V gave up 0 bases and J gave up 7 bases; unmatched junction bases: 15. The CDR3 is 19 amino acids.

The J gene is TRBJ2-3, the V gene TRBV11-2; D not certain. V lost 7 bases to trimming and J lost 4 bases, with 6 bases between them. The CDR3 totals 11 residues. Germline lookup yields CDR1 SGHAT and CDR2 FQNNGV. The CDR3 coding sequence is TGTGCCAGCACCCCCGCAGATACGCAGTATTTT. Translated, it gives CASTPADTQYF.

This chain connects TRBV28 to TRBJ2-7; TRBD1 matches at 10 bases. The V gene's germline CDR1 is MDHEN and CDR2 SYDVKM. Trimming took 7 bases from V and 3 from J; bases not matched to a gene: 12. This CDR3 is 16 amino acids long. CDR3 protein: CASTHNRDRGNYEQYF. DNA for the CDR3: TGTGCCAGCACCCACAACCGGGACAGGGGTAACTACGAGCAGTACTTC. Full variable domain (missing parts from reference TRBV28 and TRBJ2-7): DVKVTQSSRYLVKRTGEKVFLECVQDMDHENMFWYRQDPGLGLRLIYFSYDVKMKEKGDIPEGYSVSREKKERFSLILESASTNQTSMYLCASTHNRDRGNYEQYFGPGTRLTVT.

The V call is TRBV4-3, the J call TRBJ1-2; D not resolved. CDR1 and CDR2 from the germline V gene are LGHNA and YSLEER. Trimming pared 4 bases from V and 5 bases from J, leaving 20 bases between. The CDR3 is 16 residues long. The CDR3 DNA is TGCGCCAGCAGCCTCGGACGAAGTAGCGGAGGGTATGGCTACACCTTC. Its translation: CASSLGRSSGGYGYTF.